This T cell receptor (beta chain) comes out of a study of molecular identifiers for immune sequencing clone quantification. A single record per CDR3 protein comes from TCRdb applying MiXCR to the PCR reads. The sample has roughly 300,000 distinct CDR3 sequences, roughly 24% seen once. CDR1 and CDR2 (germline): LNHDA, SQIVND (reference sequence). The ends were cut back, 4 bases at V and 5 bases at J, with 11 bases in the middle. This CDR3 spans 13 amino acids. This clonotype came up a few times. The specimen sequenced was naive CD8+ T cells from blood, with Jurkat cell RNA spiked in. Subset of the sample: FACS-sorted CD8+CD4-CCR7+CD45RA+ naive T cells. This clonotype originated in a human donor in good health. Some libraries in this study had Jurkat cell RNA spiked in. The V call is TRBV19, the J call TRBJ2-5, with D perhaps TRBD1 (6 bases). The CDR3 protein is CASSNPGVETQYF. CDR3 nucleotides: TGTGCCAGTAGTAACCCAGGGGTCGAGACCCAGTACTTC.